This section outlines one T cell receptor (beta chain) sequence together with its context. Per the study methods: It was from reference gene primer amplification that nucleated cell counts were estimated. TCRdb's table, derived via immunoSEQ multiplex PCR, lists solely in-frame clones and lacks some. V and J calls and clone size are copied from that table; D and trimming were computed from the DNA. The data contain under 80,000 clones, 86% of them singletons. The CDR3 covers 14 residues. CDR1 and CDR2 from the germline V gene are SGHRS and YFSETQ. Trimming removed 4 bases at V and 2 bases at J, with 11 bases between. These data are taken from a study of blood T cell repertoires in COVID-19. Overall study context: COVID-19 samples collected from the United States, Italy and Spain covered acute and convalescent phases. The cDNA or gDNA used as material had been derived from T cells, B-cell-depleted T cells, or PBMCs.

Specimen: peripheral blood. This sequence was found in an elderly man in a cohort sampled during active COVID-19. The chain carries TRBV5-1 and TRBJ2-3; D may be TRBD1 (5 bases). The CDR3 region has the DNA TGCGCCAGCAGCCAGGACACCCACACAGATACGCAGTATTTT. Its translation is CASSQDTHTDTQYF.